One sample yielded the 18 T cell receptor beta chains listed below, sequenced in a study of T cell responses to AZD1222 COVID-19 vaccine. This table comes from immunoSEQ multiplex PCR, and its TCRdb copy is limited to in-frame clones, with some not included. The sample records tens of thousands of clones, just over 90% being singletons. The source was peripheral blood, collected 28 days after the second dose of the MenACWY control vaccine. These receptors were collected from an adult who received the MenACWY meningococcal vaccine as a control.

J is TRBJ2-2 and V is TRBV24-1, with D perhaps matching TRBD1 (6 bases). Trimming cost V 6 bases and J 5 bases, with 6 bases left between them. The CDR3 is 12 residues long. Germline CDR1 reads KGHDR; CDR2 reads SFDVKD. This chain's CDR3 is CATSRGTGELFF. CDR3 DNA: TGTGCCACCAGTAGGGGGACCGGGGAGCTGTTTTTT.

The V and J genes are TRBV5-1 and TRBJ1-4, with D possibly matching TRBD1 (6 bases). Trimming stripped 4 bases from V and 8 bases from J, with 21 bases between. Germline V gene lookup returns CDR1 SGHRS and CDR2 YFSETQ. CDR3 length: 16 amino acids. The CDR3 loop is CASSPRQAGGGEKLFF. The CDR3 DNA follows: TGCGCCAGCAGCCCGCGACAGGCCGGTGGTGGGGAAAAACTGTTTTTT.

The genes are TRBV19 and TRBJ2-7, with a possible D match to TRBD1 (6 bases). With 5 bases removed from V and 2 bases from J, the gap between germline ends came to 16 bases. Germline CDR1 LNHDA, CDR2 SQIVND (reference sequence). The CDR3 contains 15 residues. CDR3: CASSGRGGSPYEQYF. The CDR3 region has the DNA TGTGCCAGTAGTGGGAGAGGGGGATCCCCCTACGAGCAGTACTTC.

The chain is built from TRBV6-5 and TRBJ1-5; unclear D gene. The CDR3 totals 13 residues. V dropped 8 bases and J dropped 2 bases, with 10 bases sitting between them. The germline V gene encodes CDR1 MNHEY and CDR2 SVGAGI. The CDR3 nucleotides are TGTGCCAGCGCCCAATTCGGCAATCAGCCCCAGCATTTT. Protein sequence: CASAQFGNQPQHF.

The J gene is TRBJ2-1, the V gene TRBV7-2, with unresolved D. Germline V gives CDR1 SGHTA, CDR2 FQGNSA. This CDR3 spans 13 amino acids. The germline V and J ends were trimmed by 5 bases and 10 bases, with 15 bases remaining between them. For the CDR3, the DNA is TGTGCCAGCAGCCCCCGAAGGGAAAAAGAGCAGTTCTTC. It translates to CASSPRREKEQFF.

The chain joins TRBV9 to TRBJ2-1, with D possibly matching TRBD2 (6 bases). This CDR3 is built from 15 residues. The V end lost 3 bases, the J end lost 10 bases, and 20 bases lay between the germline ends. Looked up from germline, CDR1 is SGDLS and CDR2 is YYNGEE. This CDR3 is CASSASSGLSGEQFF. For the CDR3, the DNA is TGTGCCAGCAGCGCCTCCTCGGGACTCTCAGGGGAGCAGTTCTTC. Using reference TRBV9 and TRBJ2-1 for the parts outside the CDR3, the full variable domain is DSGVTQTPKHLITATGQRVTLRCSPRSGDLSVYWYQQSLDQGLQFLIQYYNGEERAKGNILERFSAQQFPDLHSELNLSSLELGDSALYFCASSASSGLSGEQFFGPGTRLTVL.

The CDR3 here is CASSFLLNYEQYF. As DNA, the CDR3 is TGTGCCAGCAGTTTCCTCCTCAACTACGAGCAGTACTTC. The chain uses TRBV28 and TRBJ2-7, with D uncertain. The CDR3 length is 13 residues. The germline V and J ends were trimmed by 3 bases and 3 bases, with 9 bases remaining between them. Germline assignment: CDR1 MDHEN and CDR2 SYDVKM.

This clone was counted only a few times. The CDR3 reads CASSSRQEDEQYF. The DNA of the CDR3 is TGCGCCAGCAGCTCCCGACAGGAGGACGAGCAGTACTTC. The chain recombines TRBV5-1 with TRBJ2-7, with D perhaps TRBD1 (6 bases). The germline CDR1 and CDR2 sequences are SGHRS and YFSETQ. V dropped 3 bases and J dropped 5 bases, with 12 bases sitting between them. This CDR3 contains 13 residues.

In its sample, this clone was seen a few times. The chain joins TRBV3-1 (or the pseudogene TRBV3-2) to TRBJ1-5; 10 bases are shared with TRBD1. The CDR3 has 14 residues. The germline CDR1 and CDR2 sequences are LGHDT and YNNKEL (reference sequence). Trimming cost V 5 bases and J 6 bases; bases outside gene matches: 4. CDR3 sequence: CASSDGQGGQPQHF. DNA for the CDR3: TGTGCCAGCAGCGACGGACAGGGGGGTCAGCCCCAGCATTTT.

The chain links TRBV5-1 to TRBJ2-1; 7 bases are shared with TRBD2. V trimming: 4 bases; J trimming: 8 bases; junction bases outside the gene matches: 15. The CDR3 totals 16 residues. Germline CDR1 is SGHRS and CDR2 is YFSETQ. The CDR3 spells CASSLALTGGVDEQFF. CDR3 coding DNA: TGCGCCAGCAGCCTTGCTCTAACGGGAGGAGTCGATGAGCAGTTCTTC.

The chain is built from TRBV12-1 and TRBJ1-2. TRBV12-1 is a pseudogene. CDR3 length equals 14 residues. The CDR3 DNA follows: TGTGCCAGCAGCTTTGAAGTCCCCCCCTATGGCTACACCTTC. Encoded protein: CASSFEVPPYGYTF.

The V gene is TRBV7-9, the J gene TRBJ1-5; 12 nucleotides agree with TRBD1. V trimming: 6 bases; J trimming: 7 bases; junction bases outside the gene matches: 10. Germline V gene lookup returns CDR1 SEHNR and CDR2 FQNEAQ (reference sequence). The CDR3 is 16 amino acids. CDR3 sequence: CASSSPGQGAEQPQHF. The CDR3 region has the DNA TGTGCCAGCAGTTCTCCGGGACAGGGGGCGGAACAGCCCCAGCATTTT.

The gene calls are TRBV12-3 or TRBV12-4 and TRBJ2-5; TRBD2 aligns across 7 bases. The CDR3 has 12 amino acids. The ends lost 6 bases at V and 4 bases at J; junction bases unmatched: 2. In nucleotides, the CDR3 is TGTGCCAGCAGAATAGCGGGAGAGACCCAGTACTTC. It yields the protein CASRIAGETQYF.

V usage is TRBV5-4 and J usage is TRBJ2-5; 11 bases are a match to TRBD1. The CDR3 length is 16 residues. J gave up 1 base and V 2 bases, and 4 bases lay outside the gene matches. The germline CDR1 and CDR2 sequences are SGHNT and YYREEE (reference sequence). The CDR3 reads CASSFRDRGGQETQYF. In DNA, the CDR3 is TGTGCCAGCAGCTTTCGGGACAGGGGGGGCCAAGAGACCCAGTACTTC.

The chain has TRBV2 and TRBJ2-5; TRBD1 matches at 8 bases. Germline V CDR1 and CDR2: SNHLY, FYNNEI. The CDR3 extends over 14 amino acids. The J segment lost 0 bases and the V segment lost 10 bases, leaving 7 bases of the junction unmatched. The DNA for the CDR3 is TGTGCCACCCAGGGGGCAGACAACCAAGAGACCCAGTACTTC. This encodes CATQGADNQETQYF.

V and J are TRBV9 and TRBJ2-1, with 7 bases fitting TRBD2. This CDR3 has 15 residues. J lost 0 bases, V lost 0 bases, and 0 bases had no gene match. From germline, CDR1 is SGDLS and CDR2 YYNGEE. Here the CDR3 DNA reads TGTGCCAGCAGCGTAGGGGGGGGCTCCTACAATGAGCAGTTCTTC. It translates to CASSVGGGSYNEQFF.

The CDR3 region is CSGLNTEAFF. CDR3 coding DNA: TGCAGCGGTCTAAACACTGAAGCTTTCTTT. This chain connects TRBV29-1 to TRBJ1-1; D not resolved. Trimming removed 7 bases from V and 2 bases from J, with 5 bases in between. The CDR3 sequence is 10 residues long. Germline CDR1 reads SQVTM; CDR2 reads ANQGSEA. Drawing the rest from reference TRBV29-1 and TRBJ1-1, the complete variable domain is SAVISQKPSRDICQRGTSLTIQCQVDSQVTMMFWYRQQPGQSLTLIATANQGSEATYESGFVIDKFPISRPNLTFSTLTVSNMSPEDSSIYLCSGLNTEAFFGQGTRLTVV.

The chain recombines TRBV18 with TRBJ2-5; perhaps TRBD1 as D (5 bases). V shed 3 bases and J shed 3 bases, with 8 bases lying between them. The germline V gene has CDR1 KGHSH and CDR2 LQKENI. This CDR3 spans 13 amino acids. CDR3 DNA: TGTGCCAGCTCACCCTCAGGGAAAGAGACCCAGTACTTC. It encodes CASSPSGKETQYF.